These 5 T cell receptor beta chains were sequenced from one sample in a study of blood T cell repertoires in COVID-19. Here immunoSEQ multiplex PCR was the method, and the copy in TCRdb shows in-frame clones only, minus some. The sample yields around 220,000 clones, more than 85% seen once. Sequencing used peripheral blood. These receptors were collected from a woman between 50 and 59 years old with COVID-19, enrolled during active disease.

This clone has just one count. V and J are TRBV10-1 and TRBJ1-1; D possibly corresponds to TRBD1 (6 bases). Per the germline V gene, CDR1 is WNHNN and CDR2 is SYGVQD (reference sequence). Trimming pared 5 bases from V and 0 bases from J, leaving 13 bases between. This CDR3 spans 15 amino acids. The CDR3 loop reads CASSPFQGLNTEAFF. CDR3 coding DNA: TGCGCCAGCAGTCCCTTCCAGGGGCTGAACACTGAAGCTTTCTTT.

Here the CDR3 DNA reads TGTGCCAGCAGCTCCGGACAGACCAGAGAAGCTTTCTTT. As protein: CASSSGQTREAFF. The rearrangement links TRBV11-1 to TRBJ1-1; TRBD1 might be the D (6 bases). This CDR3 is built from 13 residues. Germline V CDR1 and CDR2: SGHAT, FQDESV (reference sequence). V lost 4 bases, J lost 8 bases, and 14 bases lay in between.

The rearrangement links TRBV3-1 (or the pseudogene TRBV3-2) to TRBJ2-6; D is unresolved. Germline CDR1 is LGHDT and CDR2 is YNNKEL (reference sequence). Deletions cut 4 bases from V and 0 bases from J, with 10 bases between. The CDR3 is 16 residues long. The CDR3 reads CASSPAMSSGANVLTF. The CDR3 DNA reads TGTGCCAGCAGCCCCGCAATGAGCTCTGGGGCCAACGTCCTGACTTTC.

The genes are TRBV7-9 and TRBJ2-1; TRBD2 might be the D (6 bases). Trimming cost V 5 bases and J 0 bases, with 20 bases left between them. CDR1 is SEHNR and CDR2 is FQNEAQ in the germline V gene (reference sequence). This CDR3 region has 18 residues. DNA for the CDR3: TGTGCCAGCAGCACGACACGACGGGACTTAAGCTCCTACAATGAGCAGTTCTTC. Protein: CASSTTRRDLSSYNEQFF.

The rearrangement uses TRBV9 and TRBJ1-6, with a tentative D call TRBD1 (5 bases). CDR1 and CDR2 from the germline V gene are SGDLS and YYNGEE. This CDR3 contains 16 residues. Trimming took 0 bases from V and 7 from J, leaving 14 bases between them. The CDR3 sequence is CASSVALDTRNSPLHF. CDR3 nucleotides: TGTGCCAGCAGCGTAGCTTTGGACACCCGGAATTCACCCCTCCACTTT.